Below are 25 T cell receptor beta chains sequenced from a single sample in a study of TIL therapy for anti-PD-1-resistant metastatic lung cancer. Sequencing used immunoSEQ v3. Assay used: immunoSEQ multiplex PCR; TCRdb lists only in-frame clones, some missing. Of tens of thousands of clones listed, around 86% were seen once; the top ten hold 2% to 3%. The time point denotes: pre-treatment sample, taken before nivolumab and TIL therapy. The sample here was blood, taken at baseline. Every receptor here comes from a person aged 25-80 years with non-small cell lung cancer.

The gene calls are TRBV27 and TRBJ2-7, with 8 nucleotides matching TRBD1. Unmatched junction bases numbered 4, after V lost 6 bases and J lost 0 bases. The CDR3 totals 14 residues. Looked up from germline, CDR1 is MNHEY and CDR2 is SMNVEV (reference sequence). The CDR3 sequence is CASRTTGASYEQYF. DNA of the CDR3: TGTGCCAGCAGAACGACAGGGGCCTCCTACGAGCAGTACTTC.

The J gene is TRBJ1-2, the V gene TRBV2; no definite D call. Germline V gene data show CDR1 as SNHLY and CDR2 as FYNNEI. V was shortened by 4 bases and J by 6 bases, with 12 bases between the two germline ends. The CDR3 is made up of 13 amino acids. The CDR3 DNA follows: TGTGCCAGCAGTGCGGACGACTACGATGGCTACACCTTC. Its protein is CASSADDYDGYTF.

The chain has TRBV28 and TRBJ1-6; 11 nucleotides agree with TRBD1. Unmatched junction bases numbered 3, after V lost 5 bases and J lost 6 bases. The CDR3 runs 15 residues. Germline loops: CDR1 MDHEN, CDR2 SYDVKM. CDR3 nucleotide sequence: TGTGCCAGCAGTGATGGGACAGGGGGTAATTCACCCCTCCACTTT. This codes for CASSDGTGGNSPLHF.

The chain employs TRBV6-5 and TRBJ2-2, with 8 bases aligning to TRBD1. Trimming removed 2 bases from V and 7 bases from J; junction bases left unmatched: 3. The CDR3 is 14 amino acids. The germline CDR1 and CDR2 sequences are MNHEY and SVGAGI. The CDR3 reads CASSYNRGSGELFF. DNA for the CDR3: TGTGCCAGCAGTTACAACAGGGGGAGCGGGGAGCTGTTTTTT.

J is TRBJ2-5 and V is TRBV5-8; 9 nucleotides align to TRBD2. V trimming: 4 bases; J trimming: 14 bases; junction bases outside the gene matches: 6. The germline CDR1 and CDR2 sequences are SGHTS and YDEGEE. CDR3 length: 11 residues. The CDR3 nucleotides read TGTGCCAGCAGCAAAGGGACTAGCATTTACTTC. Protein: CASSKGTSIYF.

There are a few counts of this clone. J is TRBJ1-5 and V is TRBV6-5; D gene uncertain. V was cut by 6 bases and J by 3 bases, with 6 bases left in between. This CDR3 is built from 12 residues. Germline CDR1 is MNHEY and CDR2 is SVGAGI. DNA for the CDR3: TGTGCCAGCAGGCCCCCCAATCAGCCCCAGCATTTT. Translation: CASRPPNQPQHF.

The rearrangement links TRBV27 to TRBJ1-5, with D possibly TRBD1 on 5 matching bases. Germline CDR1 and CDR2: MNHEY and SMNVEV (reference sequence). The CDR3 sequence is 15 residues long. The V and J ends lost 1 base and 0 bases respectively, with 7 bases between them. The CDR3 is CASSLLGDSNQPQHF. Written as DNA, the CDR3 is TGTGCCAGCAGTTTATTAGGGGATAGCAATCAGCCCCAGCATTTT.

This clone was detected a few times. The V and J genes are TRBV20-1 and TRBJ2-7, with TRBD1 matching over 7 bases. This CDR3 has 11 amino acids. J was trimmed by 7 bases and V by 5 bases; bases with no gene match: 5. CDR1 and CDR2 from the germline V gene are DFQATT and SNEGSKA (reference sequence). The CDR3 region is CSAGTGVEQYF. The CDR3, as DNA: TGCAGTGCTGGAACAGGGGTTGAGCAGTACTTC.

This chain links TRBV29-1 with TRBJ2-2, with 10 bases identical to TRBD2. Germline V gene data show CDR1 as SQVTM and CDR2 as ANQGSEA. Unmatched junction bases numbered 9, after V lost 0 bases and J lost 8 bases. This CDR3 comprises 16 residues. For the CDR3, the DNA is TGCAGCGTTGAAGATCAGTCACTAGCGGGGCGGGGGGAGCTGTTTTTT. Its translation: CSVEDQSLAGRGELFF.

V is TRBV19 and J is TRBJ2-3; D tentatively fits TRBD1 or TRBD2 (5 bases each). Germline CDR1 is LNHDA and CDR2 is SQIVND (reference sequence). With 5 bases removed from V and 2 bases from J, the gap between germline ends came to 14 bases. The CDR3 consists of 15 residues. The CDR3: CASSQGGPITDTQYF. The CDR3 DNA sequence: TGTGCCAGTAGTCAGGGCGGGCCTATCACAGATACGCAGTATTTT. Using reference TRBV19 and TRBJ2-3 for the parts outside the CDR3, the full variable domain is DGGITQSPKYLFRKEGQNVTLSCEQNLNHDAMYWYRQDPGQGLRLIYYSQIVNDFQKGDIAEGYSVSREKKESFPLTVTSAQKNPTAFYLCASSQGGPITDTQYFGPGTRLTVL.

The genes are TRBV7-2 and TRBJ2-5; D remains unclear. V was pared by 1 base and J by 10 bases, with 16 bases between. CDR3 length: 14 residues. The germline CDR1 and CDR2 sequences are SGHTA and FQGNSA. CDR3 loop: CASSLVRHAGVQYF. CDR3 bases: TGTGCCAGCAGCTTAGTGCGGCATGCCGGCGTCCAGTACTTC.

J is TRBJ2-1 and V is TRBV19; TRBD1 agrees at 11 bases. The CDR3 is 15 amino acids. Germline V lookup: CDR1 LNHDA, CDR2 SQIVND (reference sequence). Unmatched junction bases numbered 9, after V lost 8 bases and J lost 6 bases. The CDR3 reads CASLSSGTGGNEQFF. CDR3 nucleotides: TGTGCCAGTTTGTCTTCCGGGACAGGGGGCAATGAGCAGTTCTTC.

The gene calls are TRBV20-1 and TRBJ2-7; D gene uncertain. V lost 5 bases to trimming and J lost 7 bases, with 9 bases between them. CDR1 and CDR2 from the germline V gene are DFQATT and SNEGSKA (reference sequence). The CDR3 spans 10 residues. CDR3 region: CSAGRQEQYF. The CDR3, as DNA: TGCAGTGCTGGCAGACAAGAGCAGTACTTC.

V gene TRBV27 combines with J gene TRBJ2-3; 10 bases line up with TRBD2. The CDR3 loop spans 16 amino acids. Germline V gives CDR1 MNHEY, CDR2 SMNVEV (reference sequence). With 2 bases clipped from V and 1 base from J, the junction kept 3 bases outside the gene matches. The CDR3 spells CASSLSGRGGTDTQYF. The CDR3 DNA is TGTGCCAGCAGTTTAAGCGGGAGGGGGGGCACAGATACGCAGTATTTT.

The rearrangement links TRBV5-6 to TRBJ1-4, with no clear D. Germline CDR1 reads SGHDT; CDR2 reads YYEEEE. Trimming left V 5 bases short and J 2 bases short, with 10 bases between. The CDR3 covers 14 residues. CDR3 region: CASSSRNTNEKLFF. Written as DNA, the CDR3 is TGTGCCAGCAGTTCGAGGAATACTAATGAAAAACTGTTTTTT. The entire variable domain, with the rest obtained from reference TRBV5-6 and TRBJ1-4, is as follows: DAGVTQSPTHLIKTRGQQVTLRCSPKSGHDTVSWYQQALGQGPQFIFQYYEEEERQRGNFPDRFSGHQFPNYSSELNVNALLLGDSALYLCASSSRNTNEKLFFGSGTQLSVL.

V usage is TRBV5-1 and J usage is TRBJ2-3; D remains ambiguous. Trimming left V 0 bases short and J 0 bases short, with 8 bases between. Germline V gives CDR1 SGHRS, CDR2 YFSETQ. The CDR3 length is 15 residues. The CDR3 coding sequence is TGCGCCAGCAGCTTGGGTGTATCTAGCACAGATACGCAGTATTTT. Its protein is CASSLGVSSTDTQYF.

The chain recombines TRBV3-1 (or the pseudogene TRBV3-2) with TRBJ2-7; 7 nucleotides agree with TRBD1. Per germline, CDR1 LGHDT and CDR2 YNNKEL (reference sequence). V lost 4 bases to trimming and J lost 3 bases; unmatched junction nucleotides: 6. The CDR3 runs 14 residues. The CDR3 DNA is TGTGCCAGCAGCCCAACCTCAGGGGGCTACGAGCAGTACTTC. The encoded protein is CASSPTSGGYEQYF.

The chain uses TRBV7-6 and TRBJ2-7, with D possibly matching TRBD2 (5 bases). CDR3 size: 14 residues. Germline CDR1 SGHVS, CDR2 FNYEAQ. The V end was cut by 2 bases, the J end by 3 bases, with 11 bases between. The CDR3 DNA reads as TGTGCCAGCAGCTTAACGGCAGAGGGCTACGAGCAGTACTTC. It codes for CASSLTAEGYEQYF.

CDR3 protein: CASSWAANTEAFF. DNA of the CDR3: TGCGCCAGCAGTTGGGCGGCGAACACTGAAGCTTTCTTT. V gene TRBV5-1 combines with J gene TRBJ1-1; no firm D call. V gave up 5 bases and J gave up 1 base, with 9 bases separating them. Germline assignment: CDR1 SGHRS and CDR2 YFSETQ. The CDR3 runs to 13 residues.

The chain has TRBV11-2 and TRBJ1-1; 8 nucleotides agree with TRBD1. CDR1 is SGHAT, CDR2 FQNNGV, per germline. The CDR3 is made up of 15 amino acids. Losses at the gene ends were 5 bases for V and 6 bases for J; bases not matched to a gene: 11. Here the CDR3 DNA reads TGTGCCAGCAGCCAGGACAGGGCGAGTCTCTCTGAAGCTTTCTTT. This translates into CASSQDRASLSEAFF.

This clone was counted only a few times. V and J are TRBV4-1 and TRBJ1-5, with TRBD1 matching 7 bases. V dropped 0 bases and J dropped 9; count of bases not matched to a gene: 2. This CDR3 is 13 amino acids long. Germline loops: CDR1 MGHRA, CDR2 YSYEKL. CDR3 sequence (DNA): TGCGCCAGCAGCCAAGAGAGGGACAGGCCCCAGCATTTT. Translation: CASSQERDRPQHF.

The chain combines TRBV7-2 with TRBJ1-1; 7 positions agree with TRBD1. CDR1 is SGHTA and CDR2 is FQGNSA in the germline V gene. The CDR3 is made up of 15 amino acids. Trimming removed 6 bases from V and 5 bases from J; junction bases left unmatched: 12. In DNA form, the CDR3 reads TGTGCCAGCAGGCCGGGGACAGCGGGGGGAACTGAAGCTTTCTTT. Its translation: CASRPGTAGGTEAFF.

V gene TRBV6-1 combines with J gene TRBJ1-4; tentative D call: TRBD1 (5 bases). This CDR3 contains 14 residues. Trimming cost V 1 base and J 4 bases, with 7 bases left between them. Germline loops: CDR1 MNHNS, CDR2 SASEGT. The CDR3: CASSEGGFNEKLFF. CDR3 nucleotides: TGTGCCAGCAGTGAAGGGGGGTTTAATGAAAAACTGTTTTTT.

This rearrangement joins TRBV10-3 to TRBJ1-5; D remains ambiguous. Germline V gene lookup returns CDR1 ENHRY and CDR2 SYGVKD. The CDR3 has 16 amino acids. V was trimmed by 2 bases and J by 2 bases, leaving 13 bases between them. CDR3 in DNA: TGTGCCATCAGTGAGAAGGAGGGAAATGGCAATCAGCCCCAGCATTTT. Translation: CAISEKEGNGNQPQHF.

The count of this clone is one. The chain is built from TRBV28 and TRBJ2-3; possible D gene TRBD2, 6 bases. The V and J ends lost 3 bases and 6 bases respectively, with 16 bases between them. This CDR3 has 15 amino acids. CDR1 is MDHEN and CDR2 is SYDVKM in the germline V gene. The CDR3 region is CASSLLTPSGDTQYF. CDR3 bases: TGTGCCAGCAGTTTGTTGACACCGAGCGGGGATACGCAGTATTTT.